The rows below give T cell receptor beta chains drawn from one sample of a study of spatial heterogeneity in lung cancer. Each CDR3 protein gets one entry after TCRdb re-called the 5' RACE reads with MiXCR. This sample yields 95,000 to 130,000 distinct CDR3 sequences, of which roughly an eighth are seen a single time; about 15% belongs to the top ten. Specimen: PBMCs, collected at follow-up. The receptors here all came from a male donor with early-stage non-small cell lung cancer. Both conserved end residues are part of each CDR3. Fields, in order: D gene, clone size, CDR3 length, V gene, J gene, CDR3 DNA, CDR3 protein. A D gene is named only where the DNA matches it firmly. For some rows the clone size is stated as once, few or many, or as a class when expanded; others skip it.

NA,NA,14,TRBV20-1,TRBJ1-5,TGCAGTGCCTATAAAGACACACCAACTTATCCCCAGCATTTT,CSAYKDTPTYPQHF
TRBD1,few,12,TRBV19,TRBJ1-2,TGTGCCAGTAGTATCGGGGAGGGGGCGCGGACCTTC,CASSIGEGARTF
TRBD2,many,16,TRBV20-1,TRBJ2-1,TGCAGTGCTACCCCCGCCAGCGGGGGTCGATACAATGAGCAGTTCTTC,CSATPASGGRYNEQFF
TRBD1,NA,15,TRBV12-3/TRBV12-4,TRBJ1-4,TGTGCCAGCACCATCAGACAGGGAGGTAATGAAAAACTGTTTTTT,CASTIRQGGNEKLFF
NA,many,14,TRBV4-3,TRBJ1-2,TGCGCCAGCAGCCAAGGTTACATAAACTATGGCTACACCTTC,CASSQGYINYGYTF
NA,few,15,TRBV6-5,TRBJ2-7,TGTGCCAGCAGTTACTCACGGGGGGCCACCTACGAGCAGTACTTC,CASSYSRGATYEQYF
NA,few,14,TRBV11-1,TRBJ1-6,TGTGCCAGCAGTAACAGGGTAGCTAATTCACCCCTCCACTTT,CASSNRVANSPLHF
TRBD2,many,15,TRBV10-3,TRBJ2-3,TGTGCCATCAGATCTAGCGGGGGGGCCACAGATACGCAGTATTTT,CAIRSSGGATDTQYF
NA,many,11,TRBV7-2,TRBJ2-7,TGTGCCAGCAGCTCCCACTCCGAGCAGTACTTC,CASSSHSEQYF
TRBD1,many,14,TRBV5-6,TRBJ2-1,TGTGCCAGCAGCTTCGAGACAGGGCACAATGAGCAGTTCTTC,CASSFETGHNEQFF
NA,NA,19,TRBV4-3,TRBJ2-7,TGCGCCAGCAGCCATGCAACCGGGACAGTGGGTCCGGGAGGTTACGAGCAGTACTTC,CASSHATGTVGPGGYEQYF
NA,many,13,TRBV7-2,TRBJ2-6,TGTGCCAGCAGCCGCTCTGGGGCCAACGTCCTGACTTTC,CASSRSGANVLTF
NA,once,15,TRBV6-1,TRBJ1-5,TGTGCCAGCAGTGAAAGCGGGACATCCCCTCAGCCCCAGCATTTT,CASSESGTSPQPQHF
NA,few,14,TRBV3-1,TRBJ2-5,TGTGCCAGCAGCGGCCCATCTCTAGGCGAGACCCAGTACTTC,CASSGPSLGETQYF
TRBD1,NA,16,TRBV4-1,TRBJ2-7,TGCGCCAGCAGCCAAGAAAGAGGGACAGAAATCCACGAGCAGTACTTC,CASSQERGTEIHEQYF
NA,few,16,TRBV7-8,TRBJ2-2,TGTGCCAGCAGCTTAGCGCGTGGGTTAAACACCGGGGAGCTGTTTTTT,CASSLARGLNTGELFF
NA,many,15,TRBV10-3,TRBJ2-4,TGTGCCATCAGTGAGTCCCCTTCGGCAGGGCACATTCAGTACTTC,CAISESPSAGHIQYF
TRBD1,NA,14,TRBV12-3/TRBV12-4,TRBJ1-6,TGTGCCAGCAAATCTGGGACAGGGAATTCACCCCTCCACTTT,CASKSGTGNSPLHF
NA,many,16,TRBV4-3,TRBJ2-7,TGCGCCAGCAGCCAAGAGGTCGCCATCGCCACCTACGAGCAGTACTTC,CASSQEVAIATYEQYF
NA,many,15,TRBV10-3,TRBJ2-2,TGTGCCATCAGTGCGCTGGGGGCGAGCACCGGGGAGCTGTTTTTT,CAISALGASTGELFF
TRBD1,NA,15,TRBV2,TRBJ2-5,TGTGCCAGCAGTGTGGGACAGGGCGGAGGCGAGACCCAGTACTTC,CASSVGQGGGETQYF
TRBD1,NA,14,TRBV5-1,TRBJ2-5,TGCGCCAGCAGCCCACAGGGGGGCCGGGAGACCCAGTACTTC,CASSPQGGRETQYF
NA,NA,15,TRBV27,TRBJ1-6,TGTGCCAGCAGCCCGGACTCTGGGAGGGATTCACCCCTCCACTTT,CASSPDSGRDSPLHF
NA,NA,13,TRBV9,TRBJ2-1,TGTGCCAGCAGCGCCACGATGCAGGGTGAGCAGTTCTTC,CASSATMQGEQFF
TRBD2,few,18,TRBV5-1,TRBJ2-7,TGCGCCAGCGGAACGCCCTCTAGCGGGGGGGCCTCCCAGTACGAGCAGTACTTC,CASGTPSSGGASQYEQYF
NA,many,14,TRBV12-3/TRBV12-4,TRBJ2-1,TGTGCCAGCAGTGGCAGACGACTAGGAGGTGAGCAGTTCTTC,CASSGRRLGGEQFF
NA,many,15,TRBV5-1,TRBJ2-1,TGCGCCAGCAGCTTGGCCCTGAGCTCCTACAATGAGCAGTTCTTC,CASSLALSSYNEQFF
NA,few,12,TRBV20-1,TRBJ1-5,TGCAGTGCGGGGGACGGGGGTCAGCCCCAGCATTTT,CSAGDGGQPQHF
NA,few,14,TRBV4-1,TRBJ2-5,TGCGCCAGCAGCCAAGAGTTGGTCGTGGAGACCCAGTACTTC,CASSQELVVETQYF
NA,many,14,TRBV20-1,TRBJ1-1,TGCAGTGCCCCGAGAGGTCAATGGAACACTGAAGCTTTCTTT,CSAPRGQWNTEAFF
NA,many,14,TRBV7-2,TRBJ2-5,TGTGCCAGCAGCTCGAGCGGGCCTCAAGAGACCCAGTACTTC,CASSSSGPQETQYF
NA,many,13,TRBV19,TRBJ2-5,TGTGCCAGTAGTAATCAGGGAAAAGAGACCCAGTACTTC,CASSNQGKETQYF
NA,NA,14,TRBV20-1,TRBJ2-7,TGCAGTGCTAGAGGGCAGGTAGGCTCCTACGAGCAGTACTTC,CSARGQVGSYEQYF
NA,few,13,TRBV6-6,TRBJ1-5,TGTGCCAGCAGTGGCGTCACCGATCAGCCCCAGCATTTT,CASSGVTDQPQHF
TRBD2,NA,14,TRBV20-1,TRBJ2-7,TGCAGTGCTAGTCCCAGCGGGGGGCCCTACGAGCAGTACTTC,CSASPSGGPYEQYF
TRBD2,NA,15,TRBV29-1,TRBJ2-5,TGCAGCGTTGAAGTCCCGAGCGGGGTCCAAGAGACCCAGTACTTC,CSVEVPSGVQETQYF
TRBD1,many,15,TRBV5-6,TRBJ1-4,TGTGCCAGCAGCCGACCGGGACAGGCTAATGAAAAACTGTTTTTT,CASSRPGQANEKLFF
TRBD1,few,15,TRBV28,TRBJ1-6,TGTGCCAGCAGTTTGCAGGGGGCGATCAATTCACCCCTCCACTTT,CASSLQGAINSPLHF
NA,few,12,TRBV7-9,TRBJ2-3,TGTGCCAGCATGGTAGTGCAGGATACGCAGTATTTT,CASMVVQDTQYF
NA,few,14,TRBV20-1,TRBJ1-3,TGCAGTGCTAGAGATCGGGGAGCCGGAAACACCATATATTTT,CSARDRGAGNTIYF
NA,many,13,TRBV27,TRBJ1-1,TGTGCCAGCAGTTTCATCAGCGGTACTGAAGCTTTCTTT,CASSFISGTEAFF
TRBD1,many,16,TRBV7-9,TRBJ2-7,TGTGCCAGCAGCCCACTTCGCGGCAGGGGGCGTCACGAGCAGTACTTC,CASSPLRGRGRHEQYF
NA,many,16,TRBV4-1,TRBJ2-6,TGCGCCAGCAGCCAAGATCGAGGAGCTGGGGCCAACGTCCTGACTTTC,CASSQDRGAGANVLTF
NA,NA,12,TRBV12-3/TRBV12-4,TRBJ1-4,TGTGCCAGCAGTTTATCCGGCGGAAAACTGTTTTTT,CASSLSGGKLFF
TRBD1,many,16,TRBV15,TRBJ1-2,TGTGCCACCAGCATGCCCCAACAGGGGCTTGATTCCGGCTACACCTTC,CATSMPQQGLDSGYTF